This TCR beta chain was sequenced in a study of beta chain features in type 1 diabetes. Reverse transcription of all isolated RNA meant that expressed TCRB transcripts were sequenced. Average reads for naive, central memory and regulatory T cell samples were 3.5 million to 4.5 million. TCRdb's copy holds only in-frame clones and misses some; the assay was immunoSEQ multiplex PCR. The sample gives about 160,000 clones, roughly 63% of which show up once; 0.08% to 0.1% is in the top ten. The V gene's germline CDR1 is SGDLS and CDR2 YYNGEE. V lost 0 bases to trimming and J lost 5 bases, with 14 bases between them. This CDR3 region has 15 residues. As to this clone: Its target is not known.

Study-level points and caveats: cDNA-based reads could over-represent cells with high TCR expression. There was a moderate but significant shortening of TCRB CDR3s in all four CD4+ subsets of Type 1 diabetes patients.

The material sequenced was naive CD4+ T cells from blood. The receptor's source is a man aged 25 to 40 with type 1 diabetes. The chain combines TRBV9 with TRBJ1-1; D gene unclear. CDR3 in DNA: TGTGCCAGCAGCGTAGTGCTAGGGCCGGGAACTGAAGCTTTCTTT. This codes for CASSVVLGPGTEAFF. The whole variable domain, filled in from reference TRBV9 and TRBJ1-1, reads DSGVTQTPKHLITATGQRVTLRCSPRSGDLSVYWYQQSLDQGLQFLIQYYNGEERAKGNILERFSAQQFPDLHSELNLSSLELGDSALYFCASSVVLGPGTEAFFGQGTRLTVV.